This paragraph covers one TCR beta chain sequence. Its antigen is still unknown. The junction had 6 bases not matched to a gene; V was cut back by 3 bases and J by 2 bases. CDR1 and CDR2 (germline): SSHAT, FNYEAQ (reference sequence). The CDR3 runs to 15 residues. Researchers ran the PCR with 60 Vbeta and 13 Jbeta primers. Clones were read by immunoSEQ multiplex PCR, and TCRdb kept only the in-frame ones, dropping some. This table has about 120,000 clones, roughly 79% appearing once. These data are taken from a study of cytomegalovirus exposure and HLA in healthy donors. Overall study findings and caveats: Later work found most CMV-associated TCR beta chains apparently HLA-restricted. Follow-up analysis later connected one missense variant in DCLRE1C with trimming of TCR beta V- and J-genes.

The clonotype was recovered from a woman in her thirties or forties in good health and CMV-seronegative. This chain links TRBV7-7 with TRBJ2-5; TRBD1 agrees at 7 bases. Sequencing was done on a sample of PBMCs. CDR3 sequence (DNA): TGTGCCAGCAGCTTGGGGGACAGTTCACAAGAGACCCAGTACTTC. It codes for CASSLGDSSQETQYF.